Listed here are 25 T cell receptor beta chains from one sample, sequenced in a study of T cell repertoires in cytomegalovirus infection. TCRdb reanalysed the reads using MiXCR and keeps one entry per CDR3 protein. The repertoire includes more than 500,000 distinct CDR3 sequences, 16% of them detected once, and under 30% sits in the top ten. Sequencing used CD8+ T cells from PBMCs. The receptors derive from a human donor in good health (CMV status not recorded). Some clones in this sample may be carry-over from other donors' samples.

This clonotype was recorded only once. CDR3 residues: CASSPWTSSSYNSPLHF. The CDR3 bases are TGTGCCAGCAGTCCGTGGACCTCTAGCTCCTATAATTCACCCCTCCACTTT. The chain employs TRBV27 and TRBJ1-6; no definite D call. The CDR3 sequence is 17 residues long. The ends were cut back, 5 bases at V and 0 bases at J, with 14 bases in the middle. From germline, CDR1 is MNHEY and CDR2 SMNVEV (reference sequence).

This clonotype was seen repeatedly, ten times or more. The chain carries TRBV7-9 and TRBJ2-2; D remains ambiguous. V lost 6 bases and J 6 bases, leaving 2 bases between the germline ends. This CDR3 contains 10 residues. Germline assignment: CDR1 SEHNR and CDR2 FQNEAQ (reference sequence). CDR3 residues: CASRAGELFF. The CDR3 coding sequence is TGTGCCAGCAGAGCCGGGGAGCTGTTTTTT.

This clonotype was seen ten or more times. This sequence joins TRBV10-3 and TRBJ1-6; TRBD1 matches at 8 bases. In germline, CDR1 is ENHRY, CDR2 SYGVKD. V gave up 7 bases and J gave up 7 bases; unmatched junction bases: 6. The CDR3 has 14 amino acids. CDR3 DNA: TGTGCCATCACCCAGGGGGCCCAAAATTCACCCCTCCACTTT. It yields the protein CAITQGAQNSPLHF.

The gene calls are TRBV3-1 and TRBJ2-1; D is undetermined. V was clipped by 5 bases and J by 1 base, with 30 bases between them. Germline-derived CDR1 and CDR2 are LGHDT and YNNKEL (reference sequence). This CDR3 has 21 residues. The DNA of the CDR3 is TGTGCCAGCAGCATTCTTTCTGAAGCCCAGCAAACTATCAGATCCTACAATGAGCAGTTCTTC. Its protein is CASSILSEAQQTIRSYNEQFF.

This clonotype was seen a few times. V and J are TRBV27 and TRBJ2-5, with TRBD2 as a possible D gene (6 bases). CDR3 length: 12 residues. Germline-derived CDR1 and CDR2 are MNHEY and SMNVEV (reference sequence). Trimming removed 5 bases at V and 7 bases at J, with 11 bases between. The CDR3 reads CASSAPGGTQYF. In nucleotides, the CDR3 is TGTGCCAGCAGTGCCCCCGGGGGGACCCAGTACTTC.

The chain combines TRBV15 with TRBJ1-3; no clear D. This CDR3 region has 15 residues. V dropped 0 bases and J dropped 2 bases, with 8 bases sitting between them. The germline V gene encodes CDR1 LNHNV and CDR2 YYDKDF (reference sequence). This CDR3 is CATSRDRAAGNTIYF. DNA of the CDR3: TGTGCCACCAGCAGAGATCGCGCGGCTGGAAACACCATATATTTT.

This clonotype appeared a few times. The chain combines TRBV20-1 with TRBJ2-7; TRBD1 might be the D (6 bases). The length of the CDR3 is 15 residues. The V gene's germline CDR1 is DFQATT and CDR2 SNEGSKA (reference sequence). V was shortened by 0 bases and J by 1 base, with 13 bases between the two germline ends. Here the CDR3 reads CSAREKGTPSYEQYF. The CDR3 DNA reads as TGCAGTGCTAGAGAAAAAGGGACACCTTCCTACGAGCAGTACTTC.

At least ten counts were recorded for this clonotype. The chain uses TRBV7-6 and TRBJ1-6; the D is unclear. The germline CDR1 and CDR2 sequences are SGHVS and FNYEAQ. This CDR3 has 17 amino acids. The V and J ends lost 1 base and 4 bases respectively, with 14 bases between them. CDR3 protein: CASSLGGPGSYNSPLHF. In nucleotides, the CDR3 is TGTGCCAGCAGCTTAGGAGGGCCCGGGAGTTATAATTCACCCCTCCACTTT.

This clonotype was recorded a few times. This chain connects TRBV27 to TRBJ1-1; 7 bases fit TRBD1. The trim removed 8 bases at V and 7 bases at J, leaving 10 bases unmatched. Per the germline V gene, CDR1 is MNHEY and CDR2 is SMNVEV (reference sequence). CDR3 length: 13 residues. CDR3 amino acids: CASGPGGTSEAFF. The DNA of the CDR3 is TGTGCCAGCGGGCCAGGGGGAACAAGTGAAGCTTTCTTT.

The gene calls are TRBV4-1 and TRBJ2-7, with 9 bases lining up with TRBD1. Trimming cost V 0 bases and J 7 bases; bases outside gene matches: 13. Germline CDR1 reads MGHRA; CDR2 reads YSYEKL. The CDR3 loop spans 17 amino acids. The CDR3 DNA follows: TGCGCCAGCAGCCAAGAGGGGGACCGGGACAGGGTAGAGGAGCAGTACTTC. Amino acid sequence: CASSQEGDRDRVEEQYF.

The table lists this clonotype with many counts. The chain is built from TRBV6-1 and TRBJ1-1, with unresolved D. The CDR3 is 13 amino acids. Germline CDR1 is MNHNS and CDR2 is SASEGT. V was pared by 5 bases and J by 1 base, with 8 bases between. Written as DNA, the CDR3 is TGTGCCAGCAGTCGGACGCAGAACACTGAAGCTTTCTTT. It codes for CASSRTQNTEAFF.

This clonotype turned up a few times. V and J are TRBV9 and TRBJ2-1; D is perhaps TRBD1 or TRBD2 (5 bases each). The CDR3 contains 15 residues. Germline CDR1 is SGDLS and CDR2 is YYNGEE. V was trimmed by 0 bases and J by 8 bases, leaving 15 bases between them. CDR3 nucleotide sequence: TGTGCCAGCAGCGTAGGAGGGGTCTCTGATCATGAGCAGTTCTTC. Translated, it gives CASSVGGVSDHEQFF.

The table lists this clonotype with many counts. The rearrangement links TRBV7-8 to TRBJ2-5; 10 bases fit TRBD2. CDR1 SGHVS and CDR2 FQNEAQ come from the germline V gene. V dropped 0 bases and J dropped 4; count of bases not matched to a gene: 8. This CDR3 spans 17 amino acids. CDR3 protein: CASSLAHRPSGRETQYF. In DNA form, the CDR3 reads TGTGCCAGCAGCTTAGCTCACAGGCCTAGCGGGAGAGAGACCCAGTACTTC. The whole variable domain, filled in from reference TRBV7-8 and TRBJ2-5, reads GAGVSQSPRYKVAKRGQDVALRCDPISGHVSLFWYQQALGQGPEFLTYFQNEAQLDKSGLPSDRFFAERPEGSVSTLKIQRTQQEDSAVYLCASSLAHRPSGRETQYFGPGTRLLVL.

This clonotype was observed a handful of times. The chain has TRBV5-1 and TRBJ2-5; no firm D call. Per the germline V gene, CDR1 is SGHRS and CDR2 is YFSETQ. This CDR3 contains 12 residues. Trimming stripped 4 bases from V and 4 bases from J, with 8 bases between. The CDR3 DNA reads TGCGCCAGCAGCCGACCCCGAGAGACCCAGTACTTC. Amino acids: CASSRPRETQYF.

This clonotype was recorded at least ten times. This chain uses TRBV7-9 with TRBJ1-5; D is undetermined. CDR1 is SEHNR and CDR2 is FQNEAQ in the germline V gene (reference sequence). Trimming removed 5 bases at V and 4 bases at J, with 6 bases between. The CDR3 is made up of 12 amino acids. The CDR3 coding sequence is TGTGCCAGCAGCACCAAGAATCAGCCCCAGCATTTT. This codes for CASSTKNQPQHF.

This clonotype occurred many times. This chain uses TRBV7-2 with TRBJ2-1; D is possibly TRBD1 or TRBD2 (5 bases each). Germline V CDR1 and CDR2: SGHTA, FQGNSA. Trimming took 7 bases from V and 9 from J, leaving 19 bases between them. The CDR3 has 14 residues. CDR3 coding DNA: TGTGCCAGCACCCCTTCACCCTGGGGGAGTGAGCAGTTCTTC. It translates to CASTPSPWGSEQFF. Filled out from reference TRBV7-2 and TRBJ2-1, the complete variable domain reads GAGVSQSPSNKVTEKGKDVELRCDPISGHTALYWYRQSLGQGLEFLIYFQGNSAPDKSGLPSDRFSAERTGGSVSTLTIQRTQQEDSAVYLCASTPSPWGSEQFFGPGTRLTVL.

The sample holds many counts of this clonotype. V gene TRBV12-3 or TRBV12-4 combines with J gene TRBJ2-5, with TRBD2 matching 15 bases. V trimming: 6 bases; J trimming: 2 bases; junction bases outside the gene matches: 7. There are 17 residues in the CDR3. The CDR3: CASSPGTSGGIQETQYF. The CDR3 region has the DNA TGTGCCAGCAGCCCCGGGACTAGCGGGGGGATACAAGAGACCCAGTACTTC.

The chain uses TRBV29-1 and TRBJ1-2, with D possibly matching TRBD1 (6 bases). CDR1 and CDR2 from the germline V gene are SQVTM and ANQGSEA. Trimming cost V 3 bases and J 8 bases, with 10 bases left between them. The CDR3 is 11 amino acids. CDR3 nucleotide sequence: TGCAGCGTTGAGGTCCAGGGGGGCTACACCTTC. Translating it yields CSVEVQGGYTF. Supplemented by reference TRBV29-1 and TRBJ1-2, the full variable domain reads SAVISQKPSRDICQRGTSLTIQCQVDSQVTMMFWYRQQPGQSLTLIATANQGSEATYESGFVIDKFPISRPNLTFSTLTVSNMSPEDSSIYLCSVEVQGGYTFGSGTRLTVV.

This clonotype was detected many times. The chain has TRBV6-1 and TRBJ1-3, with 10 bases identical to TRBD1. Germline assignment: CDR1 MNHNS and CDR2 SASEGT. V lost 5 bases, J lost 3 bases, and 7 bases stayed unmatched. The CDR3 spans 16 residues. This chain's CDR3 is CASSRDRGSGGNTIYF. The CDR3 nucleotides read TGTGCCAGCAGTCGGGACAGGGGTTCCGGTGGAAACACCATATATTTT.

Only a few counts were recorded for this clonotype. V is TRBV11-2 and J is TRBJ2-7, with 8 bases that match TRBD2. V gave up 1 base and J gave up 5 bases; unmatched junction bases: 16. The CDR3 runs to 18 residues. Germline V gene data show CDR1 as SGHAT and CDR2 as FQNNGV. CDR3 coding DNA: TGTGCCAGCAGCTTAGGCCCACTAGCGCCGCGGGGGGAGCACGAGCAGTACTTC. Protein: CASSLGPLAPRGEHEQYF.

The sample holds many counts of this clonotype. The chain couples TRBV7-9 to TRBJ1-2; the D gene is possibly TRBD1 (6 bases). The germline V gene has CDR1 SEHNR and CDR2 FQNEAQ (reference sequence). The V end was cut by 5 bases, the J end by 3 bases, with 16 bases between. This CDR3 is 15 amino acids long. CDR3 coding DNA: TGTGCCAGCAGCGAGGGACACGCTAAATACTATGGCTACACCTTC. Translating it yields CASSEGHAKYYGYTF.

This clonotype came up many times. The rearrangement links TRBV5-1 to TRBJ2-5; 12 bases are a match to TRBD2. CDR1 and CDR2 (germline): SGHRS, YFSETQ. V was clipped by 4 bases and J by 5 bases; unmatched bases: 6. The CDR3 is made up of 15 amino acids. In DNA form, the CDR3 reads TGCGCCAGCAGCACGACTAGCGGGAGTGGGGAGACCCAGTACTTC. Translation gives CASSTTSGSGETQYF.

This clonotype occurred many times. The gene calls are TRBV19 and TRBJ2-7; 7 nucleotides agree with TRBD1. The CDR3 consists of 15 residues. The germline V gene has CDR1 LNHDA and CDR2 SQIVND (reference sequence). J was trimmed by 3 bases and V by 4 bases; bases with no gene match: 9. The CDR3, as DNA: TGTGCCAGTAGTAGTCGACAGGGTCTTGACTACGAGCAGTACTTC. Translated: CASSSRQGLDYEQYF.

This clonotype came up many times. The rearrangement joins TRBV6-6 to TRBJ1-4, with 8 bases lining up with TRBD1. Germline CDR1 reads MNHNY; CDR2 reads SVGAGI (reference sequence). The CDR3 has 16 residues. V shed 4 bases and J 8 bases; nucleotides not matched to a gene: 12. The CDR3: CASSSLTGGTEEKLFF. As DNA, the CDR3 is TGTGCCAGCAGTTCCCTCACAGGGGGGACGGAGGAAAAACTGTTTTTT.

The chain carries TRBV18 and TRBJ1-4, with D unresolved. Germline CDR1 reads KGHSH; CDR2 reads LQKENI. V gave up 0 bases and J gave up 6 bases, with 17 bases separating them. The CDR3 totals 17 residues. The CDR3 region has the DNA TGTGCCAGCTCACCACCGGAGCTGGCAGTCCGAGATGAAAAACTGTTTTTT. Its translation: CASSPPELAVRDEKLFF.